Listed below are T cell receptor beta chains from one sample, sequenced in a study of technical replicates of blood from a handful of donors. The assay was immunoSEQ multiplex PCR, and TCRdb's table has in-frame clones only and misses some. The sample contains some 57,000 clones, roughly 97% of which appear only once. Material: T cells isolated from PBMCs. The receptor source for this set is a human donor in good health. Each CDR3 is given with its conserved first and last residue. Each record gives: D gene, clone size, J gene, V gene, CDR3 DNA, CDR3 protein. The D gene is left open where the match is weak. The size field is filled for only some rows; it gives once, few, many or a size class.

D: .; size: .; J: TRBJ1-1; V: TRBV10-3; DNA: TGTGCCATCAGGGAACAGGGCCCGAACACTGAAGCTTTCTTT; CDR3: CAIREQGPNTEAFF
D: .; size: .; J: TRBJ1-2; V: TRBV5-1; DNA: TGCGCCAGCAGCTCGGGAGAGGGAGACTATGGCTACACCTTC; CDR3: CASSSGEGDYGYTF
D: .; size: .; J: TRBJ1-5; V: TRBV5-4; DNA: TGTGCCAGCAGCCCGGGGGTCTCGGGCAATCAGCCCCAGCATTTT; CDR3: CASSPGVSGNQPQHF
D: .; size: .; J: TRBJ1-2; V: TRBV18; DNA: TGTGCCAGCTCACTGCTTGAGCGGCACTATGGCTACACCTTC; CDR3: CASSLLERHYGYTF
D: .; size: once; J: TRBJ1-6; V: TRBV5-4; DNA: TGTGCCAGCAGCTCCGGGACAAGGGATTCACCCCTCCACTTT; CDR3: CASSSGTRDSPLHF
D: TRBD2; size: .; J: TRBJ2-7; V: TRBV2; DNA: TGTGCCAGCAGTGGATTGGCGGGGGATTACTCCTACGAGCAGTACTTC; CDR3: CASSGLAGDYSYEQYF
D: .; size: .; J: TRBJ1-1; V: TRBV11-3; DNA: TGTGCCAGCAGCTTAAGCGGACCCCACACTGAAGCTTTCTTT; CDR3: CASSLSGPHTEAFF
D: TRBD1; size: .; J: TRBJ1-5; V: TRBV5-1; DNA: TGCGCCAGCAGCTTGACAGGGGAAGTCAATCAGCCCCAGCATTTT; CDR3: CASSLTGEVNQPQHF
D: TRBD2; size: .; J: TRBJ2-2; V: TRBV7-8; DNA: TGTGCCAGCAGCTTAGCGGGAGGGTCCGGGGAGCTGTTTTTT; CDR3: CASSLAGGSGELFF
D: .; size: .; J: TRBJ1-1; V: TRBV29-1; DNA: TGCAGCGTTGAAACTAATAGGGGCACTGAAGCTTTCTTT; CDR3: CSVETNRGTEAFF
D: .; size: .; J: TRBJ2-1; V: TRBV19; DNA: TGTGCCAGTAGTATTTCTCAAACAGGGTCAGTGTACAATGAGCAGTTCTTC; CDR3: CASSISQTGSVYNEQFF